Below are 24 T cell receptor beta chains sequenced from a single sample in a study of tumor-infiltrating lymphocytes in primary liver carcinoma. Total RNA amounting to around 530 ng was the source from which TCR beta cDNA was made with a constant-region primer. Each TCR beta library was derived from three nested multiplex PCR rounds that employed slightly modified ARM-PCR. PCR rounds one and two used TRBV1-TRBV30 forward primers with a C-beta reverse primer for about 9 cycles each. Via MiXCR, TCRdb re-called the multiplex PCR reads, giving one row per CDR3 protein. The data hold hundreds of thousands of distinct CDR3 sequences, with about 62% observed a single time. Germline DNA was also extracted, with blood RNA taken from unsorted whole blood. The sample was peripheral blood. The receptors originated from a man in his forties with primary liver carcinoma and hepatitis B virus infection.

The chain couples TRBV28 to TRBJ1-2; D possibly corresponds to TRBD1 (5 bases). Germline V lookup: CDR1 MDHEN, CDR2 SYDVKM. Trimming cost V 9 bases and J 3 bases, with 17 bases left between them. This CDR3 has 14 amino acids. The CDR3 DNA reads TGTGCCAGAGTTCCGGGACGGGGGGACTATGGCTACACCTTC. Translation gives CARVPGRGDYGYTF.

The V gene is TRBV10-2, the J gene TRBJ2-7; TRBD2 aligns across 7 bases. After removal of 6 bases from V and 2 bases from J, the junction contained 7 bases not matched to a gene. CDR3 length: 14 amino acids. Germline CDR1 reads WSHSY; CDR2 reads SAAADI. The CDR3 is CASRLAALPYEQYF. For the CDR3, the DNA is TGCGCCAGCAGGCTAGCGGCCCTCCCCTACGAGCAGTACTTC.

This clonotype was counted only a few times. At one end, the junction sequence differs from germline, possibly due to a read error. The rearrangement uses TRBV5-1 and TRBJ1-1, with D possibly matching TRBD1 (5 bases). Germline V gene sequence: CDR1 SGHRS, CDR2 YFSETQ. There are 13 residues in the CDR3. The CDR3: CASGLGTDTEAFF. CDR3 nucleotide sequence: TGCGCCAGCGGCTTGGGGACGGACACTGAAGCTTTCTTT.

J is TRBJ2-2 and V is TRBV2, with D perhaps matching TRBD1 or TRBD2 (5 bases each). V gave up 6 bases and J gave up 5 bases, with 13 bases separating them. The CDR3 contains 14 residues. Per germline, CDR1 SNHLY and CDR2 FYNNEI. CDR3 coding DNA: TGTGCCAGCAGGGGGCAGGGACCTACCGGGGAGCTGTTTTTT. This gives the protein CASRGQGPTGELFF.

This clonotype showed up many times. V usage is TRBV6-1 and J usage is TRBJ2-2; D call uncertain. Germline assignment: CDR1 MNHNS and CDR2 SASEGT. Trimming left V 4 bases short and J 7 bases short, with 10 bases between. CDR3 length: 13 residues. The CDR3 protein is CASSGQSIGELFF. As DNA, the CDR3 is TGTGCCAGCAGTGGTCAATCTATCGGGGAGCTGTTTTTT.

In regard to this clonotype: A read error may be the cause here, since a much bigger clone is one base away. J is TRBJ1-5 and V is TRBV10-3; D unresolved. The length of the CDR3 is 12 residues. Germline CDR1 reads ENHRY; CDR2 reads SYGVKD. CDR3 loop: CVISGKGQPQHF. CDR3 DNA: TGTGTCATCAGTGGTAAGGGACAGCCCCAGCATTTT.

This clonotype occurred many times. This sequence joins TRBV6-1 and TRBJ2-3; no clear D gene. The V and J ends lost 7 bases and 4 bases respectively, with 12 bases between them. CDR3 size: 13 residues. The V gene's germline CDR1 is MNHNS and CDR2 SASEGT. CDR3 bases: TGTGCCAGCACCACGACCCCTGCAGATACGCAGTATTTT. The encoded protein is CASTTTPADTQYF.

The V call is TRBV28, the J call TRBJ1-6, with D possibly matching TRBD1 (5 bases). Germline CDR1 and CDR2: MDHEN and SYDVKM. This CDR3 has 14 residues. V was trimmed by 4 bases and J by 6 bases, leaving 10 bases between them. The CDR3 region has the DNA TGTGCCAGCAGTTCGGGACGGACTAATTCACCCCTCCACTTT. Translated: CASSSGRTNSPLHF.

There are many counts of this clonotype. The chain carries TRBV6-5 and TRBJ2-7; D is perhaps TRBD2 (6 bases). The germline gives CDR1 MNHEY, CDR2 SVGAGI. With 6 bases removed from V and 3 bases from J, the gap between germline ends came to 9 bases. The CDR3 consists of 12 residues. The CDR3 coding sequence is TGTGCCAGCAGACGGCGGGACTACGAGCAGTACTTC. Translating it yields CASRRRDYEQYF.

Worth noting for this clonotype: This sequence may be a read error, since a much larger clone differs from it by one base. CDR3: CASSLIIGGGIAKNIQYF. CDR3 sequence (DNA): TGTGCCAGCAGTTTAATAATTGGGGGGGGGATAGCCAAAAACATTCAGTACTTC. This sequence joins TRBV12-3 or TRBV12-4 and TRBJ2-4; 7 bases line up with TRBD2. With 2 bases clipped from V and 0 bases from J, the junction kept 10 bases outside the gene matches. CDR3 size: 18 residues.

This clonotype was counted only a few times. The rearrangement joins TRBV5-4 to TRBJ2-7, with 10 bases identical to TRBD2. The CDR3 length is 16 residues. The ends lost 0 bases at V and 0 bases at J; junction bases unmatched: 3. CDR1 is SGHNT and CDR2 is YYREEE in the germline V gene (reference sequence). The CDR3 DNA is TGTGCCAGCAGCTTGGATCCTAGCGGGAGCTCCTACGAGCAGTACTTC. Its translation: CASSLDPSGSSYEQYF.

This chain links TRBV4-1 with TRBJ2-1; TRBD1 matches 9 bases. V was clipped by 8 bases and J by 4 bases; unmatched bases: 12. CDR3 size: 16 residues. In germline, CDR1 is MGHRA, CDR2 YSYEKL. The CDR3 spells CASGRPGTGIYNEQFF. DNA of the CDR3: TGCGCCAGCGGCCGCCCCGGGACAGGGATTTACAATGAGCAGTTCTTC.

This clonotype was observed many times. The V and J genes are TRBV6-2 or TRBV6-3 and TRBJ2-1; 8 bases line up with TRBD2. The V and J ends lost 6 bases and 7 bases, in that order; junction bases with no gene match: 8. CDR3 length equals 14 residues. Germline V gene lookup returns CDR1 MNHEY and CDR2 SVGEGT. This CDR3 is CASRQPGLVNEQFF. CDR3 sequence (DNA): TGTGCCAGCAGACAACCGGGACTAGTAAATGAGCAGTTCTTC.

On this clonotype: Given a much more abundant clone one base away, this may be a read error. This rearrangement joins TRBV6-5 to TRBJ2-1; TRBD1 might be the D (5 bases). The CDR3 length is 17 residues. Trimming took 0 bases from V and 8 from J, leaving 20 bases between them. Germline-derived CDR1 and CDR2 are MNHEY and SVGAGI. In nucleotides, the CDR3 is TGTGCCAGCAGTTACTCTAGGTCGGCAGGGTATGGGGATGAGCAGTTCTTC. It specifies CASSYSRSAGYGDEQFF.

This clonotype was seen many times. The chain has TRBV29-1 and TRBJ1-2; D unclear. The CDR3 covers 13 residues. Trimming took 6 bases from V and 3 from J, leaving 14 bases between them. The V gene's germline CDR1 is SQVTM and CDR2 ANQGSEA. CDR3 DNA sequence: TGCAGCGTGTATCTTGCTCGCGACTATGGCTACACCTTC. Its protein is CSVYLARDYGYTF.

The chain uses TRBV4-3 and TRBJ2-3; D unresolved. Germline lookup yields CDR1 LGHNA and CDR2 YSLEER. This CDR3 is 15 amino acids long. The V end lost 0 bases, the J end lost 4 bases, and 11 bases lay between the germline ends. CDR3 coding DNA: TGCGCCAGCAGCCAAGATCAAAGCGCTTCAGATACGCAGTATTTT. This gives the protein CASSQDQSASDTQYF.

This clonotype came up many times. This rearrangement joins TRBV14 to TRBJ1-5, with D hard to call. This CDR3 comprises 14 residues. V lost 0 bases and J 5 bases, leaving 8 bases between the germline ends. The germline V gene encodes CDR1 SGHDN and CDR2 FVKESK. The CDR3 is CASSQERGDQPQHF. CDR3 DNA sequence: TGTGCCAGCAGCCAAGAACGGGGAGATCAGCCCCAGCATTTT. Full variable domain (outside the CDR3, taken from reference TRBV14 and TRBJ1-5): EAGVTQFPSHSVIEKGQTVTLRCDPISGHDNLYWYRRVMGKEIKFLLHFVKESKQDESGMPNNRFLAERTGGTYSTLKVQPAELEDSGVYFCASSQERGDQPQHFGDGTRLSIL.

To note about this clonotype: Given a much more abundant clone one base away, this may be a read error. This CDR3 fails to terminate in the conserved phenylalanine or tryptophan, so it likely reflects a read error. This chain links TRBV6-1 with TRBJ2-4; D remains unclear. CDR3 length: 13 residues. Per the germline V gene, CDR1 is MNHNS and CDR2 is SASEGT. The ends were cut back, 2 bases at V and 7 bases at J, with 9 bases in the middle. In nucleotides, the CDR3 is TGTGCCAGCAGTGAACGAGGTTCGAACATTCAGTACTCC. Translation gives CASSERGSNIQYS.

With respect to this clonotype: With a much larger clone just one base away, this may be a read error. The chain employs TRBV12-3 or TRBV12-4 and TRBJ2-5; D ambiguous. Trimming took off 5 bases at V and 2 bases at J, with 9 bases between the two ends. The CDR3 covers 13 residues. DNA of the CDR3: TGTGCCAGCAGTGTGTCCTCGCAAGAGACCCAGTACTTC. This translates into CASSVSSQETQYF.

CDR3: CSVKADRGRAETQYF. CDR3 coding DNA: TGCAGCGTTAAAGCAGATAGGGGGCGAGCAGAGACCCAGTACTTC. The V gene is TRBV29-1, the J gene TRBJ2-5; 7 positions match TRBD1. With V trimmed by 5 bases and J by 4 bases, 13 bases remained unmatched. The CDR3 loop spans 15 amino acids. CDR1 is SQVTM, CDR2 ANQGSEA, per germline.

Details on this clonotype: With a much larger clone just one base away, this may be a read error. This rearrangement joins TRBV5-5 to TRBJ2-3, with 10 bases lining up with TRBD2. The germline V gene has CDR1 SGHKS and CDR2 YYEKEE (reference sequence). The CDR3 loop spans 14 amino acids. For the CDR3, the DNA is TGTGCCAGCAGCTCGGAGCGGGAGGGTGATACGCAGTGTTTT. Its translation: CASSSEREGDTQCF.

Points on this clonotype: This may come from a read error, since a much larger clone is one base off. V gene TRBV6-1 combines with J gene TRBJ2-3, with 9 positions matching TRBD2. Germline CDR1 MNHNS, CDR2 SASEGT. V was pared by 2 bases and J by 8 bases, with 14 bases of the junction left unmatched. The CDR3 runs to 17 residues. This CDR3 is CASSERLAGARSGTQYF. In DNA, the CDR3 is TGTGCCAGCAGTGAACGGTTAGCGGGAGCTCGATCAGGTACGCAGTATTTT.

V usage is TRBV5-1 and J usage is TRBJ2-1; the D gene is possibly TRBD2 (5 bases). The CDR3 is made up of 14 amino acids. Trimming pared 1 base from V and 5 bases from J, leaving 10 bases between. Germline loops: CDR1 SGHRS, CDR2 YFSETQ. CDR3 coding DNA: TGCGCCAGCAGCTTGACGACCGGGAACAATGAGCAGTTCTTC. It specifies CASSLTTGNNEQFF.

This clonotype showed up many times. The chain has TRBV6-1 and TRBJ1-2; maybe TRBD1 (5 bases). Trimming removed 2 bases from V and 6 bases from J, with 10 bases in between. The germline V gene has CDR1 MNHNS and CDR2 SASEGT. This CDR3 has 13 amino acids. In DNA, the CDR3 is TGTGCCAGCAGTGAACCAGGGTCCCATGGCTACACCTTC. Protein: CASSEPGSHGYTF.